This is a list of T cell receptor beta chains from one sample in a study of cytomegalovirus exposure and HLA in healthy donors. Clones were read by immunoSEQ multiplex PCR, and TCRdb kept only the in-frame ones, dropping some. This sample has roughly 200,000 clones; 60% to 85% occur once, and the top ten carry 2.9%. Sequenced input: PBMCs. These receptor sequences come from a male donor in good health and CMV-seronegative. CDR3s include the opening cysteine and the closing phenylalanine or tryptophan. Each record gives: J gene, clone size, V gene, D gene, CDR3 protein, CDR3 DNA. D genes are given only for firm matches. The size of a clone is reported for some rows only, either as once, few or many, or as a class for expanded clones.

J gene: TRBJ2-4
clone size: -
V gene: TRBV6-5
D gene: TRBD2
CDR3 protein: CASSSTSGGVGNIQYF
CDR3 DNA: TGTGCCAGCAGTTCGACTAGCGGGGGGGTAGGAAACATTCAGTACTTC

J gene: TRBJ1-3
clone size: once
V gene: TRBV30
D gene: -
CDR3 protein: CAWTGGGNTIYF
CDR3 DNA: TGTGCCTGGACAGGTGGTGGAAACACCATATATTTT

J gene: TRBJ2-5
clone size: -
V gene: TRBV11-3
D gene: TRBD1
CDR3 protein: CASSPGTGQETQYF
CDR3 DNA: TGTGCCAGCAGCCCCGGGACAGGTCAAGAGACCCAGTACTTC

J gene: TRBJ2-3
clone size: -
V gene: TRBV30
D gene: TRBD1
CDR3 protein: CAWGPGQGATDTQYF
CDR3 DNA: TGTGCCTGGGGTCCGGGACAGGGGGCTACAGATACGCAGTATTTT

J gene: TRBJ1-5
clone size: -
V gene: TRBV7-2
D gene: TRBD1
CDR3 protein: CASSSMGQLVNQPQHF
CDR3 DNA: TGTGCCAGCAGCTCCATGGGACAGCTCGTCAATCAGCCCCAGCATTTT

J gene: TRBJ1-6
clone size: -
V gene: TRBV9
D gene: -
CDR3 protein: CASSGGGGKNSPLHF
CDR3 DNA: TGTGCCAGCAGCGGTGGGGGAGGGAAAAATTCACCCCTCCACTTT

J gene: TRBJ1-5
clone size: -
V gene: TRBV10-3
D gene: -
CDR3 protein: CAISASGTSDQPQHF
CDR3 DNA: TGTGCCATCAGTGCTTCCGGGACAAGCGATCAGCCCCAGCATTTT

J gene: TRBJ2-7
clone size: -
V gene: TRBV28
D gene: TRBD2
CDR3 protein: CASRTSGRPHEQYF
CDR3 DNA: TGTGCCAGCAGGACTAGCGGGAGGCCCCACGAGCAGTACTTC

J gene: TRBJ2-3
clone size: -
V gene: TRBV28
D gene: -
CDR3 protein: CASSLPTGLPTDTQYF
CDR3 DNA: TGTGCCAGCAGTTTACCGACTGGACTACCCACAGATACGCAGTATTTT

J gene: TRBJ2-7
clone size: -
V gene: TRBV28
D gene: TRBD2
CDR3 protein: CASSGGGAYEQYF
CDR3 DNA: TGTGCCAGCTCGGGAGGCGGCGCCTACGAGCAGTACTTC

J gene: TRBJ2-1
clone size: -
V gene: TRBV5-1
D gene: TRBD2
CDR3 protein: CASSLSAGLAGGLEQFF
CDR3 DNA: TGCGCCAGCAGCTTGTCAGCGGGACTAGCGGGGGGCCTAGAGCAGTTCTTC

J gene: TRBJ2-1
clone size: few
V gene: TRBV27
D gene: -
CDR3 protein: CASTLYNEQFF
CDR3 DNA: TGTGCCAGCACCCTATACAATGAGCAGTTCTTC

J gene: TRBJ2-7
clone size: few
V gene: TRBV2
D gene: TRBD2
CDR3 protein: CASRRRGSGRADEQYF
CDR3 DNA: TGTGCCAGCAGACGAAGGGGCAGCGGGAGGGCCGATGAGCAGTACTTC

J gene: TRBJ2-2
clone size: -
V gene: TRBV6-5
D gene: TRBD1
CDR3 protein: CASSQGQGGAGELFF
CDR3 DNA: TGTGCCAGCAGTCAGGGACAGGGAGGGGCCGGGGAGCTGTTTTTT

J gene: TRBJ1-5
clone size: few
V gene: TRBV19
D gene: TRBD1
CDR3 protein: CASSTTGGRGNQPQHF
CDR3 DNA: TGTGCCAGTAGTACCACAGGGGGCCGGGGTAATCAGCCCCAGCATTTT

J gene: TRBJ1-1
clone size: once
V gene: TRBV28
D gene: TRBD1
CDR3 protein: CASSPRRGTNTEAFF
CDR3 DNA: TGTGCCAGCAGTCCACGCAGGGGGACGAACACTGAAGCTTTCTTT

J gene: TRBJ2-7
clone size: -
V gene: TRBV7-9
D gene: -
CDR3 protein: CASRTTGEDEQYF
CDR3 DNA: TGTGCCAGCAGGACGACAGGAGAGGACGAGCAGTACTTC

J gene: TRBJ2-1
clone size: -
V gene: TRBV9
D gene: -
CDR3 protein: CASSVGGDNEQFF
CDR3 DNA: TGTGCCAGCAGCGTAGGAGGTGACAATGAGCAGTTCTTC

J gene: TRBJ2-3
clone size: -
V gene: TRBV6-6
D gene: TRBD1
CDR3 protein: CASSPRTGLPDTQYF
CDR3 DNA: TGTGCCAGCAGTCCCAGGACAGGGTTGCCAGATACGCAGTATTTT

J gene: TRBJ2-5
clone size: -
V gene: TRBV30
D gene: -
CDR3 protein: CAWSVGVRETQYF
CDR3 DNA: TGTGCCTGGAGTGTAGGAGTTCGGGAGACCCAGTACTTC

J gene: TRBJ2-3
clone size: -
V gene: TRBV2
D gene: -
CDR3 protein: CASSVGVIGPDTQYF
CDR3 DNA: TGTGCCAGCAGTGTCGGCGTAATTGGGCCAGATACGCAGTATTTT

J gene: TRBJ2-3
clone size: -
V gene: TRBV27
D gene: -
CDR3 protein: CASSLGDTQYF
CDR3 DNA: TGTGCCAGCAGTTTGGGCGATACGCAGTATTTT

J gene: TRBJ1-2
clone size: -
V gene: TRBV29-1
D gene: TRBD1
CDR3 protein: CSVESDREGGYTF
CDR3 DNA: TGCAGCGTTGAAAGTGACAGGGAAGGTGGCTACACCTTC

J gene: TRBJ2-3
clone size: -
V gene: TRBV4-1
D gene: -
CDR3 protein: CASSQEIWLADGEGTDTQYF
CDR3 DNA: TGCGCCAGCAGCCAAGAGATTTGGTTGGCGGACGGGGAAGGAACAGATACGCAGTATTTT

J gene: TRBJ1-6
clone size: few
V gene: TRBV19
D gene: TRBD1
CDR3 protein: CASSIPGQGNSPLHF
CDR3 DNA: TGTGCCAGTAGTATTCCGGGACAGGGAAATTCACCCCTCCACTTT

J gene: TRBJ1-5
clone size: few
V gene: TRBV2
D gene: TRBD1
CDR3 protein: CASRSGTGSNQPQHF
CDR3 DNA: TGTGCCAGCAGATCCGGGACAGGATCCAATCAGCCCCAGCATTTT

J gene: TRBJ2-7
clone size: -
V gene: TRBV30
D gene: -
CDR3 protein: CAWSVGSGTYEQYF
CDR3 DNA: TGTGCCTGGAGTGTAGGTTCGGGTACTTACGAGCAGTACTTC

J gene: TRBJ1-4
clone size: few
V gene: TRBV6-1
D gene: -
CDR3 protein: CASSRLAGQGEKLFF
CDR3 DNA: TGTGCCAGCAGTAGATTGGCAGGGCAGGGAGAAAAACTGTTTTTT

J gene: TRBJ1-5
clone size: -
V gene: TRBV6-1
D gene: -
CDR3 protein: CASSEAAVAQHF
CDR3 DNA: TGTGCCAGCAGTGAAGCGGCAGTGGCCCAGCATTTT

J gene: TRBJ1-1
clone size: -
V gene: TRBV4-1
D gene: TRBD1
CDR3 protein: CASSQGGGGLTEAFF
CDR3 DNA: TGCGCCAGCAGCCAAGGAGGAGGGGGCCTAACTGAAGCTTTCTTT

J gene: TRBJ2-1
clone size: -
V gene: TRBV6-4
D gene: TRBD2
CDR3 protein: CASSDDTSGSWEQFF
CDR3 DNA: TGTGCCAGCAGTGATGATACTAGCGGGAGTTGGGAGCAGTTCTTC

J gene: TRBJ2-1
clone size: few
V gene: TRBV30
D gene: TRBD2
CDR3 protein: CAWSASGSSGEQFF
CDR3 DNA: TGTGCCTGGAGTGCAAGCGGGAGTAGCGGTGAGCAGTTCTTC

J gene: TRBJ2-3
clone size: -
V gene: TRBV6-5
D gene: -
CDR3 protein: CASSPGYDGDTQYF
CDR3 DNA: TGTGCCAGCAGCCCGGGATACGACGGAGATACGCAGTATTTT

J gene: TRBJ2-1
clone size: few
V gene: TRBV7-3
D gene: TRBD2
CDR3 protein: CASSLREGLNNEQFF
CDR3 DNA: TGTGCCAGCAGCTTACGGGAGGGCCTGAACAATGAGCAGTTCTTC

J gene: TRBJ1-4
clone size: -
V gene: TRBV9
D gene: -
CDR3 protein: CASSPGGAANEKLFF
CDR3 DNA: TGTGCCAGCAGCCCGGGCGGGGCTGCTAATGAAAAACTGTTTTTT

J gene: TRBJ1-1
clone size: -
V gene: TRBV4-1
D gene: TRBD1
CDR3 protein: CASSQRDSPSEAFF
CDR3 DNA: TGCGCCAGCAGCCAAAGGGACAGCCCCTCTGAAGCTTTCTTT

J gene: TRBJ2-1
clone size: -
V gene: TRBV7-2
D gene: -
CDR3 protein: CASSLSGFSYNEQFF
CDR3 DNA: TGTGCCAGCAGCTTATCAGGATTCTCCTACAATGAGCAGTTCTTC

J gene: TRBJ2-1
clone size: once
V gene: TRBV9
D gene: TRBD2
CDR3 protein: CASSYSGTSGSSSYNEQFF
CDR3 DNA: TGTGCCAGCAGCTATAGTGGGACTAGCGGCTCCAGCTCCTACAATGAGCAGTTCTTC

J gene: TRBJ1-4
clone size: -
V gene: TRBV19
D gene: -
CDR3 protein: CASSQTNEKLFF
CDR3 DNA: TGTGCCAGTAGTCAAACTAATGAAAAACTGTTTTTT

J gene: TRBJ2-1
clone size: -
V gene: TRBV6-6
D gene: -
CDR3 protein: CASNSAQGNEQFF
CDR3 DNA: TGTGCCAGCAATAGCGCCCAAGGCAATGAGCAGTTCTTC

J gene: TRBJ2-1
clone size: few
V gene: TRBV15
D gene: TRBD2
CDR3 protein: CATSSASGRADEQFF
CDR3 DNA: TGTGCCACCAGCAGCGCTAGCGGGAGGGCCGATGAGCAGTTCTTC

J gene: TRBJ2-3
clone size: -
V gene: TRBV10-3
D gene: TRBD2
CDR3 protein: CATRTSGESTDTQYF
CDR3 DNA: TGTGCCACCAGGACTAGCGGGGAAAGCACAGATACGCAGTATTTT

J gene: TRBJ2-1
clone size: medium-sized
V gene: TRBV15
D gene: -
CDR3 protein: CATSSRGITYNEQFF
CDR3 DNA: TGTGCCACCAGCAGCCGCGGGATCACCTACAATGAGCAGTTCTTC

J gene: TRBJ1-3
clone size: -
V gene: TRBV6-6
D gene: TRBD1
CDR3 protein: CASRDRVFSGNTIYF
CDR3 DNA: TGTGCCAGCAGGGACAGGGTCTTCTCTGGAAACACCATATATTTT

J gene: TRBJ1-1
clone size: -
V gene: TRBV28
D gene: -
CDR3 protein: CASSFGGGTEAFF
CDR3 DNA: TGTGCCAGCAGTTTTGGGGGGGGCACTGAAGCTTTCTTT

J gene: TRBJ1-4
clone size: few
V gene: TRBV29-1
D gene: TRBD1
CDR3 protein: CSVSDRAQRGDEKLFF
CDR3 DNA: TGCAGCGTTTCTGACAGGGCCCAGAGGGGGGATGAAAAACTGTTTTTT

J gene: TRBJ2-1
clone size: -
V gene: TRBV30
D gene: -
CDR3 protein: CAWSALTLIGTRPEDEQFF
CDR3 DNA: TGTGCCTGGAGTGCACTGACCTTAATTGGGACTCGCCCTGAGGATGAGCAGTTCTTC

J gene: TRBJ1-2
clone size: few
V gene: TRBV5-1
D gene: -
CDR3 protein: CASSLAAANYGYTF
CDR3 DNA: TGCGCCAGCAGCTTGGCCGCAGCGAACTATGGCTACACCTTC